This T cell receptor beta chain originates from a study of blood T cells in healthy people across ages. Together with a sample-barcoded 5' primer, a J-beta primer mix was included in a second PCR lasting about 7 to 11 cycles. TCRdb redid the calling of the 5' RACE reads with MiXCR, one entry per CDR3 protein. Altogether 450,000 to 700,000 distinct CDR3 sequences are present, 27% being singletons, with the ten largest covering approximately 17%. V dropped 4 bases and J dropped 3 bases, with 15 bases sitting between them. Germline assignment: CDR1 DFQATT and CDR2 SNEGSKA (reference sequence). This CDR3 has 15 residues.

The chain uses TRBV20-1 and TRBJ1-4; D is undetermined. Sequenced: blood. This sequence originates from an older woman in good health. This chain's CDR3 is CSATNARDSNEKLFF. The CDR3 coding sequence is TGCAGTGCTACCAATGCGAGAGATTCTAATGAAAAACTGTTTTTT.